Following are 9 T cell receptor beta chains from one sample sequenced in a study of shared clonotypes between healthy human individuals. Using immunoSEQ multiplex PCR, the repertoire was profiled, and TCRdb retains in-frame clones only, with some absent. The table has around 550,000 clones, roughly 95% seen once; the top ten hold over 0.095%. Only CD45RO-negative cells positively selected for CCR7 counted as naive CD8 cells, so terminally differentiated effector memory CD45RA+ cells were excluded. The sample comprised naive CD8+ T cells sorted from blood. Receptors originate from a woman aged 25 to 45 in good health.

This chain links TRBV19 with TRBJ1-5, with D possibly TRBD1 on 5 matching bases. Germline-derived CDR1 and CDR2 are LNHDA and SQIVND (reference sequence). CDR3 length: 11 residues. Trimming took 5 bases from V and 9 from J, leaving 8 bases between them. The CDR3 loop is CASSDDRPQHF. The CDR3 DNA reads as TGTGCCAGTAGTGATGACAGGCCCCAGCATTTT.

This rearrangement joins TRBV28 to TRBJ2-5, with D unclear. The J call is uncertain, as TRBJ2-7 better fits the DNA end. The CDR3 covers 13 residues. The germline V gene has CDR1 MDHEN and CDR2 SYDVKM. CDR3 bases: TGTGCCAGCAGTCCGACGCTTCGCTACGAGCAGTACTTC. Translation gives CASSPTLRYEQYF.

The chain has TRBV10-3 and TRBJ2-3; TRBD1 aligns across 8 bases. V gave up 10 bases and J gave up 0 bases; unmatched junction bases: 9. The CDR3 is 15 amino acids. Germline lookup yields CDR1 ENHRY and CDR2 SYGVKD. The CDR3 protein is CATTLTGDSTDTQYF. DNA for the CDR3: TGTGCCACCACACTGACAGGGGATAGCACAGATACGCAGTATTTT.

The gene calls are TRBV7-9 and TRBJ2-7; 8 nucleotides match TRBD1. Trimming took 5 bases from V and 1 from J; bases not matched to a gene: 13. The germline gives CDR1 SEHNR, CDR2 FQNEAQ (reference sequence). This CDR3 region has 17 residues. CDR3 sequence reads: CASSESSGGGGSYEQYF. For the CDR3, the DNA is TGTGCCAGCAGCGAATCTTCAGGGGGCGGAGGGTCCTACGAGCAGTACTTC.

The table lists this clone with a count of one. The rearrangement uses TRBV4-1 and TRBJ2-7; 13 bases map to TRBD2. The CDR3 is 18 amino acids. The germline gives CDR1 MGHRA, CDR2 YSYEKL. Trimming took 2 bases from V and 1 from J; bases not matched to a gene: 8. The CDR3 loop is CASSQTEGLAGVSYEQYF. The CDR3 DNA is TGCGCCAGCAGCCAAACCGAAGGACTAGCGGGAGTGTCCTACGAGCAGTACTTC.

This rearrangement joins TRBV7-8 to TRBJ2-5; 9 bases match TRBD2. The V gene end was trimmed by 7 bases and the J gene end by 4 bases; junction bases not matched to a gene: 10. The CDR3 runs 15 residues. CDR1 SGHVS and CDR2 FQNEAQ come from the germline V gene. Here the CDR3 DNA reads TGTGCCAGCACGATAGCGGGAGTCCCTATAGAGACCCAGTACTTC. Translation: CASTIAGVPIETQYF. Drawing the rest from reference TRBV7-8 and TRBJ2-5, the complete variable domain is GAGVSQSPRYKVAKRGQDVALRCDPISGHVSLFWYQQALGQGPEFLTYFQNEAQLDKSGLPSDRFFAERPEGSVSTLKIQRTQQEDSAVYLCASTIAGVPIETQYFGPGTRLLVL.

The CDR3 region is CASSSRGSTDTQYF. The CDR3 bases are TGTGCCAGCAGCTCCAGGGGTAGCACAGATACGCAGTATTTT. V is TRBV7-6 and J is TRBJ2-3; TRBD1 is a possible D gene (6 bases). The length of the CDR3 is 14 residues. Trimming shortened V by 4 bases and J by 0 bases, and 8 bases separated the two germline ends. Germline V gene sequence: CDR1 SGHVS, CDR2 FNYEAQ.

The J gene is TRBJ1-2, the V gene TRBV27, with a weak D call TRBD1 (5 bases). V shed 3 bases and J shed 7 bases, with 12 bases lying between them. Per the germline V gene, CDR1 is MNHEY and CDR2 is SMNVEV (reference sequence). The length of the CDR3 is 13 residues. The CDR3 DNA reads TGTGCCAGCAGTTTTGTGAACGGGGGTGGCTACACCTTC. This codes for CASSFVNGGGYTF.

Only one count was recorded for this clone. The DNA of the CDR3 is TGTGCCACCTCACAGGGGGTGGCCTACGAGCAGTACTTC. This gives the protein CATSQGVAYEQYF. The chain combines TRBV19 with TRBJ2-7; 8 bases align to TRBD1. J was trimmed by 2 bases and V by 10 bases; bases with no gene match: 7. Germline lookup yields CDR1 LNHDA and CDR2 SQIVND (reference sequence). This CDR3 is built from 13 residues.